This T cell receptor (beta chain) originates from a study of cytomegalovirus exposure and HLA in healthy donors. Points from the study as a whole: The later analysis indicated that the majority of CMV-associated TCR beta chains appeared HLA-restricted. Whilst most TCR sequences proved rare, a subset of public TCRs occurred across many donors.

As for this clone: Its antigen remains unidentified.

Amplification used 60 Vbeta primers and 13 Jbeta primers. Profiled with immunoSEQ multiplex PCR; TCRdb holds only in-frame clones, not every one. The top ten clones hold around 0.42% of a sample with 150,000 to 200,000 clones, roughly three quarters of them seen once. This CDR3 contains 15 residues. In germline, CDR1 is SGHTA, CDR2 FQGNSA. Trimming stripped 0 bases from V and 4 bases from J, with 12 bases between. Donors showed nominal health when sampled, although they likely had unrecorded immune exposures. The sample comprised PBMCs. The TCR sequence derives from a male donor in good health and CMV-seropositive. V is TRBV7-2 and J is TRBJ2-5, with no clear D. As DNA, the CDR3 is TGTGCCAGCAGCTTAGCGCAAACTAAAGGAGAGACCCAGTACTTC. It yields the protein CASSLAQTKGETQYF.